This TCR beta chain emerged from a study of cytomegalovirus exposure and HLA in healthy donors. PCR primers comprised 60 Vbeta and 13 Jbeta primers. The protocol was immunoSEQ multiplex PCR, while the TCRdb copy is restricted to in-frame clones and leaves out a portion. Among fewer than 90,000 clones listed, about 76% were seen once. Germline V gene data show CDR1 as SGHRS and CDR2 as YFSETQ. Trimming left V 0 bases short and J 5 bases short, with 9 bases between. The CDR3 runs 15 residues. The sequenced material came from PBMCs. The origin of this receptor is a man younger than 40 in good health and CMV-seropositive. The chain employs TRBV5-1 and TRBJ1-6; the D gene is possibly TRBD1 (5 bases). CDR3 loop: CASSLGQGNNSPLHF. CDR3 bases: TGCGCCAGCAGCTTGGGCCAGGGAAATAATTCACCCCTCCACTTT.